The 8 T cell receptor beta chains below all came from one sample that was sequenced in a study of blood T cell repertoires in COVID-19. Here immunoSEQ multiplex PCR was the method, and the copy in TCRdb shows in-frame clones only, minus some. The sample lists fewer than 250,000 clones, roughly 80% occurring once. Sequencing was performed on peripheral blood. All receptors come from a man aged 60-69 years with acute or convalescent COVID-19.

This clone was detected once. The rearrangement links TRBV7-9 to TRBJ2-1; TRBD2 is a possible D gene (6 bases). The CDR3 has 14 residues. Per germline, CDR1 SEHNR and CDR2 FQNEAQ (reference sequence). The V end was cut by 8 bases, the J end by 8 bases, with 19 bases between. CDR3 amino acids: CASGGTRTPHEQFF. The CDR3 DNA follows: TGTGCCAGCGGCGGGACTCGAACCCCCCATGAGCAGTTCTTC.

Here the CDR3 DNA reads TGTGCCAGCAGTTCTGCCACTAGCGGGAATTATAATGAGCAGTTCTTC. Protein: CASSSATSGNYNEQFF. The chain couples TRBV6-5 to TRBJ2-1, with 10 bases aligning to TRBD2. This CDR3 is 16 amino acids long. Germline V lookup: CDR1 MNHEY, CDR2 SVGAGI. J was trimmed by 7 bases and V by 4 bases; bases with no gene match: 10.

This clone was observed a single time. This chain connects TRBV24-1 to TRBJ1-2, with D possibly being TRBD1 (5 bases). The CDR3 extends over 16 amino acids. Germline loops: CDR1 KGHDR, CDR2 SFDVKD. The V gene lost 8 bases and the J gene lost 0 bases, with 18 bases spanning the gap. CDR3 sequence (DNA): TGTGCCACCACCCTACGGGAGGGGCCGGCTAACTATGGCTACACCTTC. It encodes CATTLREGPANYGYTF.

This rearrangement joins TRBV5-4 to TRBJ2-7, with 8 bases lining up with TRBD2. Germline assignment: CDR1 SGHNT and CDR2 YYREEE (reference sequence). V shed 0 bases and J 4 bases; nucleotides not matched to a gene: 6. The CDR3 sequence is 15 residues long. The CDR3 bases are TGTGCCAGCAGCTTGGACCTAGCGGGCCTATACGAGCAGTACTTC. Translating gives CASSLDLAGLYEQYF.

The chain carries TRBV25-1 and TRBJ1-6; D perhaps matches TRBD1 (6 bases). V dropped 4 bases and J dropped 1 base, with 8 bases sitting between them. This CDR3 comprises 15 residues. Germline loops: CDR1 MGHDK, CDR2 SYGVNS. The CDR3 DNA reads as TGTGCCAGCAGTGTACAGGGTTCCTATAATTCACCCCTCCACTTT. This translates into CASSVQGSYNSPLHF. Using reference TRBV25-1 and TRBJ1-6 for the parts outside the CDR3, the full variable domain is EADIYQTPRYLVIGTGKKITLECSQTMGHDKMYWYQQDPGMELHLIHYSYGVNSTEKGDLSSESTVSRIRTEHFPLTLESARPSHTSQYLCASSVQGSYNSPLHFGNGTRLTVT.

V and J are TRBV4-1 and TRBJ2-7, with a weak D call TRBD2 (6 bases). The CDR3 spans 15 residues. Germline CDR1 is MGHRA and CDR2 is YSYEKL. Trimming shortened V by 1 base and J by 0 bases, and 10 bases separated the two germline ends. CDR3 sequence reads: CASSQGRGVSYEQYF. CDR3 DNA sequence: TGCGCCAGCAGCCAAGGGCGGGGAGTCTCCTACGAGCAGTACTTC.

The chain is built from TRBV11-3 and TRBJ2-7; the D gene is possibly TRBD2 (8 bases). The CDR3 has 15 residues. V lost 5 bases and J lost 2, with 16 bases in between. Germline V lookup: CDR1 SGHNT, CDR2 YENEEA. CDR3 DNA: TGTGCCAGCAGCAGTAGCGGGACAGATCCCTACGAGCAGTACTTC. Its translation: CASSSSGTDPYEQYF.

This clone was seen only once. V usage is TRBV9 and J usage is TRBJ1-2; 9 positions agree with TRBD1. Germline CDR1 SGDLS, CDR2 YYNGEE. V lost 0 bases and J lost 8; bases outside the gene matches: 5. This CDR3 comprises 14 residues. The CDR3 DNA reads TGTGCCAGCAGCGTAGTGGGGACAGGGAACGGCTACACCTTC. Translating it yields CASSVVGTGNGYTF.